A selection of T cell receptor beta chains follows, all from one sample in a study of blood T cell repertoires in COVID-19. Profiled with immunoSEQ multiplex PCR; TCRdb holds only in-frame clones, not every one. The profile covers 200,000 to 300,000 clones, with 70% to 90% appearing a single time and approximately 0.8% taken by the ten largest. Material for sequencing was peripheral blood. The receptors come from a woman aged 25 to 39 with acute or convalescent COVID-19. CDR3s include the opening cysteine and the closing phenylalanine or tryptophan. A D gene is named only where the DNA matches it firmly. Only part of the rows carry a size: once, few, many, or a class if the clone is expanded.

NA,TRBV18,TRBJ2-3,NA,TGTGCCAGCTCACCTTCTGGCAGGGGGAGGTCATATGATACGCAGTATTTT,CASSPSGRGRSYDTQYF
NA,TRBV21-1,TRBJ1-5,NA,TGTGCCAGCAGCACCTGGTACGATCACAGGGACAGGGAGCCAGATAATCAGCCCCAGCATTTT,CASSTWYDHRDREPDNQPQHF
NA,TRBV5-1,TRBJ2-3,TRBD2,TGCGCCAGCAGCTTCAACAACCCGGGACTAGCGGGAGGATCAGATACGCAGTATTTT,CASSFNNPGLAGGSDTQYF
NA,TRBV6-5,TRBJ1-1,NA,TGTGCCAGCACCGGGGACACCTACACTGAAGCTTTCTTT,CASTGDTYTEAFF
NA,TRBV18,TRBJ1-1,TRBD1,TGTGCCAGCTCACCACCGATGGGACAGGGGGAGAACACTGAAGCTTTCTTT,CASSPPMGQGENTEAFF
NA,TRBV15,TRBJ1-1,NA,TGTGCCACCACCGCCAAGGGGCGATTAGCTGAAGCTTTCTTT,CATTAKGRLAEAFF
NA,TRBV19,TRBJ1-1,TRBD1,TGTGCCAGTAGTCGAACAGGGGCACCAGGCACTGAAGCTTTCTTT,CASSRTGAPGTEAFF
NA,TRBV19,TRBJ2-2,TRBD2,TGTGCCAGTAGGGTTAGGCGGGAGGCCCGACAAAACACCGGGGAGCTGTTTTTT,CASRVRREARQNTGELFF
NA,TRBV27,TRBJ1-1,NA,TGTGCCAGCAGACAGGCTCCGGCCAACACTGAAGCTTTCTTT,CASRQAPANTEAFF
NA,TRBV2,TRBJ1-1,NA,TGTGCCAGCATTACGAGCACTGAAGCTTTCTTT,CASITSTEAFF
NA,TRBV5-6,TRBJ2-7,NA,TGTGCCAGCAGAACCGGGGGTGGCGAGCAGTACTTC,CASRTGGGEQYF
NA,TRBV7-8,TRBJ2-7,TRBD1,TGTGCCAGCAGCTTAGCCCCGCCCGGACAGGGCTACGAGCAGTACTTC,CASSLAPPGQGYEQYF
NA,TRBV7-2,TRBJ2-1,TRBD2,TGTGCCAGCAGCCCGAGGGGTCGCGGGAGTGTTACTGAGCAGTTCTTC,CASSPRGRGSVTEQFF
NA,TRBV5-1,TRBJ2-7,TRBD1,TGCGCCAGCAGCTTGGGGGGACAGCACGTTAAAGAGCAGTACTTC,CASSLGGQHVKEQYF
NA,TRBV2,TRBJ2-1,NA,TGTGCCAGCAGTGAGACTCACTCACAATTCAATAATGAGCAGTTCTTC,CASSETHSQFNNEQFF
once,TRBV30,TRBJ1-5,TRBD1,TGTGCCTGGACCCCCGGGACAGACAATCAGCCCCAGCATTTT,CAWTPGTDNQPQHF
NA,TRBV7-8,TRBJ1-6,NA,TGTGCCAGCAGCTTACGATCCGGACAGAACTATAATTCACCCCTCCACTTT,CASSLRSGQNYNSPLHF
NA,TRBV4-3,TRBJ2-1,TRBD2,TGCGCCAGCAGCCAAGAGGCGGGAGTAGGGAATGAGCAGTTCTTC,CASSQEAGVGNEQFF
NA,TRBV5-1,TRBJ2-2,TRBD1,TGCGCCAGCAGCTTGGGACAGGGAATCACCGGGGAGCTGTTTTTT,CASSLGQGITGELFF
NA,TRBV7-2,TRBJ2-7,TRBD2,TGTGCCAGCAGCTTAGCCCCCGGGACTAGCGGATTCTCCTACGAGCAGTACTTC,CASSLAPGTSGFSYEQYF
NA,TRBV12-3/TRBV12-4,TRBJ1-5,NA,TGTGCCAGCAGCCACACAGGGAATCAGCCCCAGCATTTT,CASSHTGNQPQHF
once,TRBV6-5,TRBJ2-7,NA,TGTGCCAGCAGTTACCGGGACGAGCAGTACTTC,CASSYRDEQYF
NA,TRBV25-1,TRBJ2-2,TRBD1,TGTGCCAGCATACCGGACAGGGGAGGGGAGCTGTTTTTT,CASIPDRGGELFF
NA,TRBV9,TRBJ2-7,TRBD2,TGTGCCAGCAGCGAGTCCGGGGCAGCGGGGTCCTACGAGCAGTACTTC,CASSESGAAGSYEQYF
once,TRBV5-4,TRBJ2-2,TRBD2,TGTGCCAGCGGGCTAGCGGAAGCCGGGGAGCTGTTTTTT,CASGLAEAGELFF
NA,TRBV6-5,TRBJ1-2,TRBD1,TGTGCCAGCAGTTACTGGGGACAGCTCGCTAACTATGGCTACACCTTC,CASSYWGQLANYGYTF
NA,TRBV27,TRBJ2-5,NA,TGTGCCAGCAGTTTAGCAGGAAGGGAGACCCAGTACTTC,CASSLAGRETQYF
once,TRBV9,TRBJ2-2,TRBD2,TGTGCCAGCAGCGTTAGCGGGTCGAACACCGGGGAGCTGTTTTTT,CASSVSGSNTGELFF
once,TRBV21-1,TRBJ2-1,NA,TGTGCCAGCAGCAATAGATTGGCAGGCCTTGTCGATGAGCAGTTCTTC,CASSNRLAGLVDEQFF
once,TRBV19,TRBJ2-3,TRBD1,TGTGCCAGTAGTATAATGGGACAGGGTGTCGCAGATACGCAGTATTTT,CASSIMGQGVADTQYF
NA,TRBV5-1,TRBJ2-7,TRBD2,TGCGCCAGCAGCTTGCTAGGGACTAGTCTATACGAGCAGTACTTC,CASSLLGTSLYEQYF
NA,TRBV7-9,TRBJ2-3,NA,TGTGCCAGCAGCTTAATCGGGGGTTCGGGAGATACGCAGTATTTT,CASSLIGGSGDTQYF
NA,TRBV11-2,TRBJ2-1,NA,TGTGCCAGCAGCGAAGACTTGGGGGGATACAATGAGCAGTTCTTC,CASSEDLGGYNEQFF
NA,TRBV9,TRBJ2-1,TRBD1,TGTGCCAGCAGCGTAGGGGACAGGGGCGTCTATGAGCAGTTCTTC,CASSVGDRGVYEQFF
few,TRBV5-4,TRBJ1-1,NA,TGTGCCAGCAGCCCGCAGATGCAGGGGCGGTTAAACACTGAAGCTTTCTTT,CASSPQMQGRLNTEAFF
NA,TRBV27,TRBJ2-7,NA,TGTGCCAGCAGCCCTATTGGGACTCACTACGAGCAGTACTTC,CASSPIGTHYEQYF
NA,TRBV19,TRBJ1-2,NA,TGTGCCAGTAGCCAGTCGGGGTCGAGGGAAAGCTATGGCTACACCTTC,CASSQSGSRESYGYTF
NA,TRBV11-2,TRBJ1-5,TRBD1,TGTGCCAGCAGCCAGGGACAGGGACCTTATCAGCCCCAGCATTTT,CASSQGQGPYQPQHF
NA,TRBV10-3,TRBJ1-6,TRBD1,TGTGCCATCTCCAAGAACGGGACAGGGGTCTATAATTCACCCCTCCACTTT,CAISKNGTGVYNSPLHF
NA,TRBV27,TRBJ2-1,NA,TGTGCCAGCAGTCCCCGGACTTTCTACAATGAGCAGTTCTTC,CASSPRTFYNEQFF